Below, 30 T cell receptor beta chains from the same sample are listed, as sequenced in a study of cytomegalovirus exposure and HLA in healthy donors. The PCR made use of 60 Vbeta and 13 Jbeta primers. The protocol was immunoSEQ multiplex PCR, while the TCRdb copy is restricted to in-frame clones and leaves out a portion. The profile shows 100,000 or so clones, 77% of them singletons. Sequences were obtained from PBMCs. These receptors all stem from a man aged 35-49 years in good health and CMV-seropositive.

The chain has TRBV4-3 and TRBJ1-1; D may be TRBD1 (5 bases). This CDR3 has 17 amino acids. From germline, CDR1 is LGHNA and CDR2 YSLEER. Trimming shortened V by 4 bases and J by 4 bases, and 22 bases separated the two germline ends. The CDR3 DNA follows: TGCGCCAGCAGCCCCTACGGGCGGGGGGGGATGAGCACTGAAGCTTTCTTT. Encoded protein: CASSPYGRGGMSTEAFF.

The gene calls are TRBV11-2 and TRBJ1-2; D not certain. The CDR3 runs 13 residues. Germline loops: CDR1 SGHAT, CDR2 FQNNGV. Deletions cut 5 bases from V and 8 bases from J, with 15 bases between. CDR3 sequence (DNA): TGTGCCAGCAGCCCCTCTGAGGGAGGCGGCTACACCTTC. This encodes CASSPSEGGGYTF.

In the case of this clone: At one of its ends the junction is not consistent with the germline gene, which may arise from a read error. V usage is TRBV7-9 and J usage is TRBJ1-1; 9 nucleotides line up with TRBD1. CDR1 and CDR2 (germline): SEHNR, FQNEAQ (reference sequence). The CDR3 has 14 residues. The CDR3 bases are TGTTCCAGCAGCTCCGGGACAGGGTACACTGAAGCTTTCTTT. Translation: CSSSSGTGYTEAFF. Drawing the rest from reference TRBV7-9 and TRBJ1-1, the complete variable domain is DTGVSQNPRHKITKRGQNVTFRCDPISEHNRLYWYRQTLGQGPEFLTYFQNEAQLEKSRLLSDRFSAERPKGSFSTLEIQRTEQGDSAMYLCSSSSGTGYTEAFFGQGTRLTVV.

The V gene is TRBV7-2, the J gene TRBJ2-5; 11 bases agree with TRBD2. This CDR3 comprises 16 residues. Germline V gene data show CDR1 as SGHTA and CDR2 as FQGNSA. The V segment lost 5 bases and the J segment 4 bases; nucleotides outside the gene matches: 9. The CDR3 DNA sequence: TGTGCCAGCAGCCGCCGTAGCGGGGGGGCCGGAGAGACCCAGTACTTC. Protein product: CASSRRSGGAGETQYF.

V usage is TRBV12-5 and J usage is TRBJ1-5; D remains unclear. The CDR3 is made up of 14 amino acids. Looked up from germline, CDR1 is LGHNT and CDR2 is FRNRAP. Trimming removed 0 bases at V and 6 bases at J, with 9 bases between. The CDR3: CASGLVPGCQPQHF. DNA of the CDR3: TGTGCTAGTGGTTTGGTACCGGGGTGTCAGCCCCAGCATTTT.

The chain links TRBV9 to TRBJ1-2; D is undetermined. V was shortened by 5 bases and J by 0 bases, with 17 bases between the two germline ends. CDR3 length: 16 residues. Germline assignment: CDR1 SGDLS and CDR2 YYNGEE. Here the CDR3 reads CASSLTYVPANYGYTF. The DNA of the CDR3 is TGTGCCAGCAGTTTGACATATGTGCCCGCTAACTATGGCTACACCTTC.

In its sample, this clone was seen a few times. The chain couples TRBV11-2 to TRBJ2-2; D may be TRBD2 (6 bases). The ends were cut back, 1 base at V and 7 bases at J, with 13 bases in the middle. The length of the CDR3 is 15 residues. Per the germline V gene, CDR1 is SGHAT and CDR2 is FQNNGV. In DNA form, the CDR3 reads TGTGCCAGCAGCTTAGGGGTCGGGGGAATCGGGGAGCTGTTTTTT. This sequence encodes CASSLGVGGIGELFF.

The chain is built from TRBV2 and TRBJ2-5; TRBD1 is a possible D gene (5 bases). The CDR3 length is 13 residues. Per the germline V gene, CDR1 is SNHLY and CDR2 is FYNNEI. V dropped 8 bases and J dropped 6 bases, with 16 bases sitting between them. In DNA, the CDR3 is TGTGCCAGCGAAACCTCAGGGTGGAAGACCCAGTACTTC. This gives the protein CASETSGWKTQYF.

The J gene is TRBJ1-1, the V gene TRBV5-1; 7 nucleotides line up with TRBD1. Losses at the gene ends were 4 bases for V and 3 bases for J; bases not matched to a gene: 9. Germline CDR1 reads SGHRS; CDR2 reads YFSETQ. The length of the CDR3 is 15 residues. CDR3 residues: CASSVRGVRDTEAFF. The CDR3 DNA is TGCGCCAGCAGCGTCAGGGGGGTTAGGGACACTGAAGCTTTCTTT.

The chain couples TRBV25-1 to TRBJ2-7; perhaps TRBD1 as D (6 bases). The germline gives CDR1 MGHDK, CDR2 SYGVNS. This CDR3 is 13 amino acids long. V lost 4 bases, J lost 1 base, and 8 bases lay in between. CDR3 region: CASSATGSYEQYF. In DNA, the CDR3 is TGTGCCAGCAGTGCGACAGGTTCCTACGAGCAGTACTTC.

J is TRBJ1-2 and V is TRBV9; weak D call: TRBD1 (5 bases). CDR1 and CDR2 from the germline V gene are SGDLS and YYNGEE. Trimming pared 0 bases from V and 2 bases from J, leaving 8 bases between. This CDR3 has 14 residues. CDR3 coding DNA: TGTGCCAGCAGCGTAGCGACAGCGAACTATGGCTACACCTTC. As protein: CASSVATANYGYTF.

V is TRBV7-3 and J is TRBJ2-1; D is perhaps TRBD2 (5 bases). This CDR3 has 13 residues. Per germline, CDR1 SGHTA and CDR2 FQGTGA. The germline V and J ends were trimmed by 4 bases and 10 bases, with 14 bases remaining between them. The chain's CDR3 is CASSYRGLREQFF. CDR3 in DNA: TGTGCCAGCAGCTATCGGGGTCTGAGGGAGCAGTTCTTC.

This chain links TRBV9 with TRBJ2-5; the match to TRBD2 covers 11 bases. The CDR3 consists of 18 residues. V was clipped by 6 bases and J by 5 bases; unmatched bases: 18. Germline CDR1 SGDLS, CDR2 YYNGEE. The CDR3 reads CASTPTPSGGTKNETQYF. The CDR3 nucleotides read TGTGCCAGCACCCCTACCCCTAGCGGGGGGACTAAGAATGAGACCCAGTACTTC.

This clone showed up just once. The rearrangement links TRBV6-1 to TRBJ1-5, with D possibly being TRBD1 (6 bases). The germline CDR1 and CDR2 sequences are MNHNS and SASEGT. There are 15 residues in the CDR3. The V gene lost 6 bases and the J gene lost 0 bases, with 12 bases spanning the gap. The chain's CDR3 is CASRRQDFSNQPQHF. CDR3 bases: TGTGCCAGCAGAAGACAGGACTTTAGCAATCAGCCCCAGCATTTT.

This chain links TRBV19 with TRBJ1-5, with 7 bases fitting TRBD1. Looked up from germline, CDR1 is LNHDA and CDR2 is SQIVND (reference sequence). The CDR3 runs 15 residues. J was trimmed by 2 bases and V by 4 bases; bases with no gene match: 5. CDR3 amino acids: CASSRWTGGNQPQHF. CDR3 nucleotide sequence: TGTGCCAGTAGTAGATGGACAGGTGGCAATCAGCCCCAGCATTTT.

This sequence joins TRBV7-2 and TRBJ2-6; D unclear. There are 15 residues in the CDR3. In germline, CDR1 is SGHTA, CDR2 FQGNSA. The germline V and J ends were trimmed by 3 bases and 0 bases, with 6 bases remaining between them. CDR3 amino acids: CASSLLSSGANVLTF. The CDR3 DNA reads TGTGCCAGCAGCTTGTTGAGCTCTGGGGCCAACGTCCTGACTTTC.

The chain combines TRBV11-2 with TRBJ1-4; D possibly corresponds to TRBD1 (6 bases). CDR1 is SGHAT and CDR2 is FQNNGV in the germline V gene. This CDR3 spans 15 amino acids. V was shortened by 5 bases and J by 6 bases, with 16 bases between the two germline ends. Here the CDR3 DNA reads TGTGCCAGCAGCCCCGGACAGCCACTGGATGAAAAACTGTTTTTT. This codes for CASSPGQPLDEKLFF.

J is TRBJ1-6 and V is TRBV7-9; 9 bases line up with TRBD1. Germline trimming cut 5 bases from V and 11 bases from J; bases unmatched to any gene: 10. The CDR3 totals 15 residues. The V gene's germline CDR1 is SEHNR and CDR2 FQNEAQ (reference sequence). Here the CDR3 DNA reads TGTGCCAGCAGCACACGACAGGGGGGGGTGACACCCCTCCACTTT. Amino acids: CASSTRQGGVTPLHF.

V is TRBV2 and J is TRBJ2-7, with D possibly TRBD1 on 5 matching bases. The CDR3 spans 13 residues. The V gene's germline CDR1 is SNHLY and CDR2 FYNNEI. Trimming pared 6 bases from V and 1 base from J, leaving 10 bases between. DNA of the CDR3: TGTGCCAGCAGCCCCGACAGATCCTACGAGCAGTACTTC. This sequence encodes CASSPDRSYEQYF.

With respect to this clone: An end of the junction differs from the germline gene, which may be a read error. The chain combines TRBV10-3 with TRBJ2-4, with D possibly being TRBD1 (6 bases). Germline CDR1 and CDR2: ENHRY and SYGVKD. This CDR3 spans 17 amino acids. The CDR3: CAISPLRQGQAKNSQYF. The CDR3 bases are TGTGCCATCAGTCCACTCCGCCAGGGGCAAGCCAAAAACAGTCAGTACTTC.

The chain uses TRBV6-1 and TRBJ2-2; D is undetermined. There are 14 residues in the CDR3. V was trimmed by 3 bases and J by 4 bases, leaving 9 bases between them. Germline V CDR1 and CDR2: MNHNS, SASEGT. The CDR3 nucleotides are TGTGCCAGCAGTGATACGTCTACCACCGGGGAGCTGTTTTTT. It encodes CASSDTSTTGELFF.

The chain uses TRBV4-1 and TRBJ2-5; possible D gene TRBD1, 6 bases. Germline-derived CDR1 and CDR2 are MGHRA and YSYEKL. The V end lost 1 base, the J end lost 5 bases, and 14 bases lay between the germline ends. This CDR3 contains 15 residues. This chain's CDR3 is CASSQVLQGGETQYF. The CDR3 region has the DNA TGCGCCAGCAGCCAAGTTCTACAGGGCGGCGAGACCCAGTACTTC.

V usage is TRBV4-2 and J usage is TRBJ1-5; D is perhaps TRBD1 (6 bases). Between the trimmed V and J ends, which lost 4 bases and 5 bases, there was a span of 12 bases. Germline CDR1 and CDR2: LGHNA and YNFKEQ. The CDR3 runs to 14 residues. Written as DNA, the CDR3 is TGTGCCAGCAGCCGTGGGGCAGGGGATCAGCCCCAGCATTTT. Amino acids: CASSRGAGDQPQHF.

This chain uses TRBV5-6 with TRBJ2-5, with a possible D match to TRBD1 (6 bases). The J call may be in error: the DNA end matches TRBJ2-7 better. CDR1 SGHDT and CDR2 YYEEEE come from the germline V gene. The CDR3 totals 16 residues. CDR3 protein: CASRSWGTRASYEQYF. The CDR3 nucleotides read TGTGCCAGCAGATCATGGGGGACACGCGCTTCCTACGAGCAGTACTTC.

The CDR3 spells CASPPTGNNYGYTF. In DNA, the CDR3 is TGTGCCAGCCCACCTACAGGGAATAACTATGGCTACACCTTC. The chain uses TRBV19 and TRBJ1-2, with D perhaps matching TRBD1 (6 bases). CDR1 is LNHDA, CDR2 SQIVND, per germline (reference sequence). The CDR3 extends over 14 amino acids. Trimming shortened V by 9 bases and J by 1 base, and 15 bases separated the two germline ends.

The chain uses TRBV30 and TRBJ2-7; possible D gene TRBD1, 6 bases. Looked up from germline, CDR1 is GTSNPN and CDR2 is SVGIG (reference sequence). V was shortened by 5 bases and J by 11 bases, with 16 bases between the two germline ends. The CDR3 has 11 amino acids. The chain's CDR3 is CAWDLGTQKYF. CDR3 bases: TGTGCCTGGGATCTTGGGACACAAAAGTACTTC. Filled out from reference TRBV30 and TRBJ2-7, the complete variable domain reads SQTIHQWPATLVQPVGSPLSLECTVEGTSNPNLYWYRQAAGRGLQLLFYSVGIGQISSEVPQNLSASRPQDRQFILSSKKLLLSDSGFYLCAWDLGTQKYFGPGTRLTVT.

The gene calls are TRBV25-1 and TRBJ2-3; possible D gene TRBD2, 5 bases. Looked up from germline, CDR1 is MGHDK and CDR2 is SYGVNS. The CDR3 extends over 15 amino acids. V lost 8 bases and J 2 bases, leaving 17 bases between the germline ends. CDR3 nucleotides: TGTGCCAGCGAGGACTCGGCTACTCTCACAGATACGCAGTATTTT. Its translation: CASEDSATLTDTQYF.

J is TRBJ1-5 and V is TRBV5-4; D may be TRBD1 (6 bases). Deletions cut 0 bases from V and 6 bases from J, with 10 bases between. The CDR3 extends over 14 amino acids. Germline values: CDR1 SGHNT, CDR2 YYREEE (reference sequence). CDR3 nucleotide sequence: TGTGCCAGCAGCTTGGACAGGGCCGCTCAGCCCCAGCATTTT. Translated, it gives CASSLDRAAQPQHF.

The CDR3 loop reads CASSLDPGQIFYEQYF. The CDR3 nucleotides are TGTGCCAGCAGCCTCGATCCGGGACAGATCTTTTACGAGCAGTACTTC. The gene calls are TRBV11-1 and TRBJ2-7; 7 nucleotides align to TRBD1. Germline-derived CDR1 and CDR2 are SGHAT and FQDESV (reference sequence). The CDR3 extends over 16 amino acids. Trimming removed 5 bases from V and 4 bases from J; junction bases left unmatched: 14.

V gene TRBV7-3 combines with J gene TRBJ2-1; D remains unclear. The CDR3 covers 16 residues. The V gene lost 5 bases and the J gene lost 6 bases, with 20 bases spanning the gap. Germline V lookup: CDR1 SGHTA, CDR2 FQGTGA. The CDR3 DNA is TGTGCCAGCAGCGCGACGCCGGGTCTCCAGTTCAATGAGCAGTTCTTC. This gives the protein CASSATPGLQFNEQFF.